This TCR beta chain derives from a study of breast tumors, draining lymph nodes, adjacent tissues. The CDR3 sequence is 13 residues long. Trimming stripped 2 bases from V and 8 bases from J, with 12 bases between. Germline V gives CDR1 SGHVS, CDR2 FNYEAQ. This clonotype was recorded at least ten times. Breast cancer patients provided tissue from their axillary draining lymph nodes. One entry per CDR3 protein, called by TCRdb with MiXCR from the multiplex PCR reads. The sample carries some 130,000 distinct CDR3 sequences, 20% recorded once. The TCR sequence derives from a female donor with breast cancer. Some clones in this sample may be carry-over from other donors' samples. V usage is TRBV7-6 and J usage is TRBJ1-2, with D tentatively TRBD1 (5 bases). Sequencing used axillary lymph node tissue. The CDR3: CASSLSREGGYTF. CDR3 DNA sequence: TGTGCCAGCAGCTTATCCAGGGAGGGAGGCTACACCTTC.